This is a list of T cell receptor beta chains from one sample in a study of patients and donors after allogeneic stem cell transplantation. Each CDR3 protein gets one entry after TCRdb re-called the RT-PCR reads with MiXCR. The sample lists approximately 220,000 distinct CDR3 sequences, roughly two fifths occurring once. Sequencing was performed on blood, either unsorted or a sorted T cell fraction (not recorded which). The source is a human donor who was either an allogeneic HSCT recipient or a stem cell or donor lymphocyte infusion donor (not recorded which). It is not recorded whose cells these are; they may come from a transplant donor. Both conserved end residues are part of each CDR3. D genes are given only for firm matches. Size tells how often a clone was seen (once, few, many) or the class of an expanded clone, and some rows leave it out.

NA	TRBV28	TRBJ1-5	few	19	CASSSTHERGAFGNQPQHF	TGTGCCAGCAGTTCCACTCATGAGCGGGGCGCGTTCGGCAATCAGCCCCAGCATTTT
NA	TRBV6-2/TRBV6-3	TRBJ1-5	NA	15	CASSYSPTDYQPQHF	TGTGCCAGCAGTTACTCTCCGACAGATTATCAGCCCCAGCATTTT
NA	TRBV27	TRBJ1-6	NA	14	CASSSYWGSSPLHF	TGTGCCAGCAGTTCATATTGGGGAAGTTCACCCCTCCACTTT
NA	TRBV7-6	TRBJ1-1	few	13	CASSRGLVTEAFF	TGTGCCAGCAGCCGCGGTCTTGTCACTGAAGCTTTCTTT
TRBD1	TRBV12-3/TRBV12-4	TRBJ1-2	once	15	CASSSPPKGARGYTF	TGTGCCAGCAGTTCCCCGCCGAAGGGGGCGCGCGGCTACACCTTC
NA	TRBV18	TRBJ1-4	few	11	CASSPDEKLFF	TGTGCCAGCTCACCAGATGAAAAACTGTTTTTT
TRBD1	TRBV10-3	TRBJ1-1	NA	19	CAISDSPDRGGPLRPEAFF	TGTGCCATCAGTGATTCTCCGGACAGGGGCGGCCCCCTGCGTCCTGAAGCTTTCTTT
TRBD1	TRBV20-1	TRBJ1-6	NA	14	CSASEQGRNSPLHF	TGCAGTGCTTCAGAACAGGGGCGCAATTCACCCCTCCACTTT
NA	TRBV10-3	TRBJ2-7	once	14	CAISGGDRFYEQYF	TGTGCCATCAGTGGCGGGGACAGATTCTACGAGCAGTACTTC
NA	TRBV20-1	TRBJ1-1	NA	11	CSAREGPEAFF	TGCAGTGCTAGGGAGGGCCCTGAAGCTTTCTTT
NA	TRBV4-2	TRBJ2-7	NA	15	CASSSLLGLSYEQYF	TGTGCCAGCAGCTCACTACTGGGACTTTCCTACGAGCAGTACTTC
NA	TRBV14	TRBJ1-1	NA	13	CASSQFLHTEAFF	TGTGCCAGCAGCCAGTTCCTTCACACTGAAGCTTTCTTT
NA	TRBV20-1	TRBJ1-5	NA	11	CSASRTGPQHF	TGCAGTGCTAGCCGAACAGGGCCCCAGCATTTT
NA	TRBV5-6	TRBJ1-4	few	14	CASSHAALNEKLFF	TGTGCCAGCAGCCATGCGGCCCTTAATGAAAAACTGTTTTTT
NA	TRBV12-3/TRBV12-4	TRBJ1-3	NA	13	CASRQTGGNTIYF	TGTGCCAGCAGACAGACAGGAGGAAACACCATATATTTT
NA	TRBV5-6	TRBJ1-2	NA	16	CASSLEGGTGNYGYTF	TGTGCCAGCAGCTTGGAAGGCGGTACAGGGAACTATGGCTACACCTTC